The next 19 T cell receptor beta chains were all read from a single sample in a study of T-cell memory formation after mild COVID-19. TCRdb passed the 5' RACE reads through MiXCR, listing each CDR3 protein once. This table has around 250,000 distinct CDR3 sequences, around 15% appearing once. The material sequenced was PBMCs or a T cell subset sorted from them (not recorded which). These receptors came from a man aged 18 to 29 who had mild COVID-19 (a few samples of this study predate the infection). Cell type and time point are not known.

This clonotype was detected only a few times. The chain has TRBV10-3 and TRBJ1-6, with D hard to call. CDR1 and CDR2 (germline): ENHRY, SYGVKD. V shed 6 bases and J shed 5 bases, with 2 bases lying between them. The CDR3 contains 11 residues. The CDR3 DNA reads as TGTGCCATCAGGGATAATTCACCCCTCCACTTT. Protein sequence: CAIRDNSPLHF.

The V call is TRBV20-1, the J call TRBJ2-1; D is unclear. The germline V gene has CDR1 DFQATT and CDR2 SNEGSKA (reference sequence). Trimming shortened V by 5 bases and J by 5 bases, and 22 bases separated the two germline ends. The CDR3 runs to 16 residues. DNA of the CDR3: TGCAGTGCTTTCCATCCCCTAGGCGTGGGGAACAATGAGCAGTTCTTC. It is translated as CSAFHPLGVGNNEQFF.

The rearrangement links TRBV6-5 to TRBJ1-1, with D perhaps TRBD1 (6 bases). This CDR3 is 15 amino acids long. Trimming removed 2 bases at V and 5 bases at J, with 15 bases between. Looked up from germline, CDR1 is MNHEY and CDR2 is SVGAGI. The CDR3 reads CASSYQQGEGTEAFF. DNA for the CDR3: TGTGCCAGCAGTTACCAACAGGGAGAGGGAACTGAAGCTTTCTTT.

This clonotype was observed a few times. This sequence joins TRBV29-1 and TRBJ1-1; D gene uncertain. Between the trimmed V and J ends, which lost 0 bases and 5 bases, there was a span of 13 bases. CDR1 and CDR2 from the germline V gene are SQVTM and ANQGSEA. This CDR3 contains 14 residues. CDR3 loop: CSVEDSPYGTEAFF. CDR3 coding DNA: TGCAGCGTTGAAGATTCGCCTTATGGAACTGAAGCTTTCTTT.

The genes are TRBV5-1 and TRBJ2-1; 7 nucleotides align to TRBD1. J gave up 6 bases and V 5 bases, and 5 bases lay outside the gene matches. Germline-derived CDR1 and CDR2 are SGHRS and YFSETQ. This CDR3 is built from 13 residues. The CDR3 sequence is CASSNRGGNEQFF. The CDR3 DNA sequence: TGCGCCAGCAGTAACAGGGGTGGCAATGAGCAGTTCTTC.

CDR3 DNA: TGTGCCAGCAGTTTTAGGGAAAGGGGCTACACCTTC. Translation gives CASSFRERGYTF. V and J are TRBV28 and TRBJ1-2, with no clear D. Germline V CDR1 and CDR2: MDHEN, SYDVKM. This CDR3 has 12 residues. V was shortened by 3 bases and J by 8 bases, with 10 bases between the two germline ends.

This clonotype has just a few counts. The V gene is TRBV6-2 or TRBV6-3, the J gene TRBJ2-1; D ambiguous. This CDR3 comprises 13 residues. The germline V gene has CDR1 MNHEY and CDR2 SVGEGT. Trimming shortened V by 0 bases and J by 6 bases, and 6 bases separated the two germline ends. DNA for the CDR3: TGTGCCAGCAGTTACTCCCGGGTCAATGAGCAGTTCTTC. Amino acid sequence: CASSYSRVNEQFF.

This clonotype has a handful of counts. This chain links TRBV12-3 or TRBV12-4 with TRBJ1-1; 9 bases map to TRBD1. The CDR3 runs 16 residues. V lost 3 bases and J lost 3; bases outside the gene matches: 8. CDR3 sequence (DNA): TGTGCCAGCAGTTTCCTACAGGGGGCAAGGCACACTGAAGCTTTCTTT. Translation gives CASSFLQGARHTEAFF.

The rearrangement joins TRBV27 to TRBJ1-1; TRBD1 agrees at 7 bases. Germline V gives CDR1 MNHEY, CDR2 SMNVEV (reference sequence). This CDR3 is 15 amino acids long. The J segment lost 6 bases and the V segment lost 6 bases, leaving 13 bases of the junction unmatched. CDR3 sequence: CASSLTYYRGAEAFF. The CDR3 nucleotides read TGTGCCAGCAGCCTCACATATTACAGGGGCGCTGAAGCTTTCTTT.

This clonotype has a handful of counts. CDR3 region: CASGHVPKNIQYF. CDR3 DNA: TGTGCCAGCGGTCACGTCCCCAAAAACATTCAGTACTTC. This chain links TRBV12-3 or TRBV12-4 with TRBJ2-4; no clear D gene. The V end lost 8 bases, the J end lost 2 bases, and 10 bases lay between the germline ends. This CDR3 is 13 amino acids long.

The V and J genes are TRBV7-2 and TRBJ2-1; 8 nucleotides match TRBD1. The CDR3 totals 16 residues. Per the germline V gene, CDR1 is SGHTA and CDR2 is FQGNSA. Trimming at V came to 11 bases and at J to 3 bases, leaving 15 bases not matched to a gene. The CDR3 nucleotides are TGTGCCGGGGGACAGGTCGCGGGCCGAGGCTACAATGAGCAGTTCTTC. Protein: CAGGQVAGRGYNEQFF.

This clonotype was detected only a few times. The chain combines TRBV7-2 with TRBJ2-7, with D maybe TRBD1 (6 bases). There are 15 residues in the CDR3. Germline V lookup: CDR1 SGHTA, CDR2 FQGNSA. V lost 0 bases and J 4 bases, leaving 13 bases between the germline ends. The CDR3 reads CASSLALQGSYEQYF. CDR3 nucleotide sequence: TGTGCCAGCAGCTTAGCGCTTCAGGGGTCGTACGAGCAGTACTTC.

This clonotype was detected ten times or more. The chain joins TRBV9 to TRBJ1-4; no clear D. Germline values: CDR1 SGDLS, CDR2 YYNGEE. V shed 4 bases and J shed 2 bases, with 9 bases lying between them. This CDR3 contains 14 residues. The CDR3 here is CASSKLTTNEKLFF. The DNA of the CDR3 is TGTGCCAGCAGCAAATTAACCACTAATGAAAAACTGTTTTTT.

This clonotype came up a few times. The chain carries TRBV7-2 and TRBJ2-3; a possible D gene is TRBD2 (7 bases). Trimming took off 5 bases at V and 5 bases at J, with 11 bases between the two ends. The CDR3 length is 13 residues. Germline V gene sequence: CDR1 SGHTA, CDR2 FQGNSA. The CDR3 region is CASSGGAEDTQYF. The CDR3 DNA reads TGTGCCAGCAGCGGGGGGGCCGAAGATACGCAGTATTTT.

V is TRBV20-1 and J is TRBJ2-7, with a possible D match to TRBD1 (6 bases). From germline, CDR1 is DFQATT and CDR2 SNEGSKA (reference sequence). Trimming removed 1 base at V and 2 bases at J, with 9 bases between. The CDR3 covers 13 residues. This CDR3 is CSARVQGTYEQYF. The CDR3 nucleotides read TGCAGTGCTAGAGTACAGGGTACCTACGAGCAGTACTTC.

This clonotype was seen more than once but under ten times. This chain uses TRBV10-3 with TRBJ2-7, with D tentatively TRBD1 (5 bases). Germline V CDR1 and CDR2: ENHRY, SYGVKD. The V gene lost 4 bases and the J gene lost 1 base, with 11 bases spanning the gap. The CDR3 runs to 14 residues. DNA of the CDR3: TGTGCCATCAGTGCGGTCGACAGTTCCTACGAGCAGTACGTC. Translated: CAISAVDSSYEQYV.

The rearrangement uses TRBV20-1 and TRBJ1-6, with TRBD1 as a possible D gene (5 bases). The CDR3 is 14 residues long. Trimming pared 5 bases from V and 4 bases from J, leaving 12 bases between. Germline V CDR1 and CDR2: DFQATT, SNEGSKA (reference sequence). The DNA of the CDR3 is TGCAGTGCTCTCCACGGGGGGTATAATTCACCCCTCCACTTT. Its protein product is CSALHGGYNSPLHF.

This clonotype has ten or more counts. The rearrangement joins TRBV20-1 to TRBJ2-2, with TRBD2 as a possible D gene (5 bases). The CDR3 spans 15 residues. Germline values: CDR1 DFQATT, CDR2 SNEGSKA (reference sequence). V was trimmed by 0 bases and J by 6 bases, leaving 14 bases between them. CDR3 sequence reads: CSARDPSGKAGELFF. DNA of the CDR3: TGCAGTGCTAGAGATCCGTCCGGGAAGGCCGGGGAGCTGTTTTTT.

The chain joins TRBV29-1 to TRBJ2-5; 10 bases map to TRBD1. The V segment lost 7 bases and the J segment 2 bases; nucleotides outside the gene matches: 4. There are 13 residues in the CDR3. Per germline, CDR1 SQVTM and CDR2 ANQGSEA. DNA of the CDR3: TGCAGCGCAGACAGGGGGCTACAAGAGACCCAGTACTTC. This sequence encodes CSADRGLQETQYF.